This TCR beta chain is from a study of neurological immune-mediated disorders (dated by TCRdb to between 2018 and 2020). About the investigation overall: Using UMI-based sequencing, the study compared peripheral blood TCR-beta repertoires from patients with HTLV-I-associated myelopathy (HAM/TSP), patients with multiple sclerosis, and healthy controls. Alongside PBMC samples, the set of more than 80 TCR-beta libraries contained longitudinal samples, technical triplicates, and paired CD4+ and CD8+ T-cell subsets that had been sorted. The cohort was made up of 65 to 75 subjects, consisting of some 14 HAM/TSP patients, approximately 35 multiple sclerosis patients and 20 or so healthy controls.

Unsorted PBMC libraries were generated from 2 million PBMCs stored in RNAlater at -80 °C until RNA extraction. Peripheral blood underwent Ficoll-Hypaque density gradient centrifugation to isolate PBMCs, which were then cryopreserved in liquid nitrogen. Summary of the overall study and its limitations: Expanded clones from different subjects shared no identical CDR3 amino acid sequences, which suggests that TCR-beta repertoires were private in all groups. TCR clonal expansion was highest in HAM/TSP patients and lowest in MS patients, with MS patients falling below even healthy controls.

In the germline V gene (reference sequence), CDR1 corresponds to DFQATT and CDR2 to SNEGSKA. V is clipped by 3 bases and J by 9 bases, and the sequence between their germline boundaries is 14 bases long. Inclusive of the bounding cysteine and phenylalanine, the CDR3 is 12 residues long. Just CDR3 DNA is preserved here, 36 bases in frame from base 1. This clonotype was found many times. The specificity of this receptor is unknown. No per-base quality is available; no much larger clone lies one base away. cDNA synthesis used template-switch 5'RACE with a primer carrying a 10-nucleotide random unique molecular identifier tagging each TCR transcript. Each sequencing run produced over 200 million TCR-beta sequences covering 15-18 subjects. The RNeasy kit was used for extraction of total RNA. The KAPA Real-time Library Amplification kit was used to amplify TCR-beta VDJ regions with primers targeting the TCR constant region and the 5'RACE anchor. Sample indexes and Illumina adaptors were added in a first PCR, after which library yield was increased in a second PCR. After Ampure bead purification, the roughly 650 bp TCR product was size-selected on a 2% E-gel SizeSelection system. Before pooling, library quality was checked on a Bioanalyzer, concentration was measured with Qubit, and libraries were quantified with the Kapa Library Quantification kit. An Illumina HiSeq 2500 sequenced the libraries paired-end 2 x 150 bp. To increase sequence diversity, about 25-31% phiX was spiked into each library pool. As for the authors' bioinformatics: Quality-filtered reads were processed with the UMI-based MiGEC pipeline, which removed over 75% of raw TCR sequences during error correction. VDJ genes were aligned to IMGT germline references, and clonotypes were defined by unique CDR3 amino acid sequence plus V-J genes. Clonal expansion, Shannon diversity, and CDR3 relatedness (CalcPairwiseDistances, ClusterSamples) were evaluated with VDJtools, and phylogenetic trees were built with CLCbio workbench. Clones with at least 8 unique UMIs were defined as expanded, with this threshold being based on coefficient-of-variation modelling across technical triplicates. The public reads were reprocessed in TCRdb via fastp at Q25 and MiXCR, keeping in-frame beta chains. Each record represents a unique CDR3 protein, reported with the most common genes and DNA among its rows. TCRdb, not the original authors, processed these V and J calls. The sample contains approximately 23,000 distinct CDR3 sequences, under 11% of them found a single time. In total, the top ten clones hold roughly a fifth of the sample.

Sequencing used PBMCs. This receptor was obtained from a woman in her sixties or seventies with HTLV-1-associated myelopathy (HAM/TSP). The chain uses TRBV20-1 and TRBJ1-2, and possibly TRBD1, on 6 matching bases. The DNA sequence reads TGCAGTGCTAGGAGGGGGGATCGTAGCTACACCTTC. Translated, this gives CSARRGDRSYTF.